This T cell receptor (beta chain) derives from a study of T-cell reconstitution after alpha-beta-depleted transplantation in children. This clonotype was observed at least ten times. TCRbeta library construction was performed incorporating unique molecular identifiers. Each CDR3 protein is one row after TCRdb ran MiXCR on the PCR reads. This table holds about 610,000 distinct CDR3 sequences, roughly a tenth found once. Trimming took 5 bases from V and 4 from J; bases not matched to a gene: 3. The CDR3 covers 13 residues. CDR1 SEHNR and CDR2 FQNEAQ come from the germline V gene (reference sequence). The V call is TRBV7-9, the J call TRBJ1-1; 8 bases fit TRBD1. The material sequenced was PBMCs from the stem cell graft donor, taken from the stem cell graft. This TCR was recovered from a human donor who donated a stem cell graft to a child with acute myeloid leukemia. The CDR3 region has the DNA TGTGCCAGCAGCCGCACAGGGGGCACTGAAGCTTTCTTT. This encodes CASSRTGGTEAFF.